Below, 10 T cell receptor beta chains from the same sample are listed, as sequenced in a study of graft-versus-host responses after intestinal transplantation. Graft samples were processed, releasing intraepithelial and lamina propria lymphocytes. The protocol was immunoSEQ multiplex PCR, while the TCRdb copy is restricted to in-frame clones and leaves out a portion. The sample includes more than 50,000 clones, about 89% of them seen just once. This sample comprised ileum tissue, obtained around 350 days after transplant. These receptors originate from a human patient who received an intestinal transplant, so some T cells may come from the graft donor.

This CDR3 reads CASSVGNSYEQYF. The CDR3 DNA is TGTGCCAGCAGCGTCGGCAACTCCTACGAGCAGTACTTC. The V and J genes are TRBV7-7 and TRBJ2-7; no clear D. The V gene's germline CDR1 is SSHAT and CDR2 FNYEAQ (reference sequence). The V end lost 5 bases, the J end lost 0 bases, and 8 bases lay between the germline ends. This CDR3 spans 13 amino acids.

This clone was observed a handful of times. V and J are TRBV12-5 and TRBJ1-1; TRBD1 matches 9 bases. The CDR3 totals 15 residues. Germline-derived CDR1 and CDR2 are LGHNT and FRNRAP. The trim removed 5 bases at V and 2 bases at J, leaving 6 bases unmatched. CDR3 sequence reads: CASGPWTGENTEAFF. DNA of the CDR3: TGTGCTAGTGGTCCCTGGACAGGGGAAAACACTGAAGCTTTCTTT.

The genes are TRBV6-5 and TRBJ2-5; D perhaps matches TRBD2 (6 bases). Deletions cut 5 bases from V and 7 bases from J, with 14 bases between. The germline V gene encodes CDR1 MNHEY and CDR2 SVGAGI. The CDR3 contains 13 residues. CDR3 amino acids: CASSEGGPGTQYF. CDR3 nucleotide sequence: TGTGCCAGCAGTGAAGGAGGGCCGGGGACCCAGTACTTC.

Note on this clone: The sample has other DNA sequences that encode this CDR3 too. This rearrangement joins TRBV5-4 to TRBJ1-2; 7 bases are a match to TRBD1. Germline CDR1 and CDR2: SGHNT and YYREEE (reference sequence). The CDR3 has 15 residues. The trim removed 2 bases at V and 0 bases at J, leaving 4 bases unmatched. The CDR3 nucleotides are TGTGCCAGCAGCTTAGGCAGGGGGTCTAACTATGGCTACACCTTC. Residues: CASSLGRGSNYGYTF.

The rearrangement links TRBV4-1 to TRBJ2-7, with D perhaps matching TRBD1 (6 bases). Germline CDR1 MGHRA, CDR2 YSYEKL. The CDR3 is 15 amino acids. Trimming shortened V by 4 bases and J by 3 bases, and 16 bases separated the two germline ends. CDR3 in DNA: TGCGCCAGCAGCCCCCTCCGGACAGTAGGCTACGAGCAGTACTTC. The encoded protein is CASSPLRTVGYEQYF.

The CDR3 bases are TGTGCCAGCAGTTTATTGCAGGGGAGCTCTGGAAACACCATATATTTT. Residues: CASSLLQGSSGNTIYF. The chain recombines TRBV28 with TRBJ1-3; D is possibly TRBD1 (6 bases). The germline gives CDR1 MDHEN, CDR2 SYDVKM. The CDR3 is 16 residues long. Trimming removed 1 base at V and 0 bases at J, with 10 bases between.

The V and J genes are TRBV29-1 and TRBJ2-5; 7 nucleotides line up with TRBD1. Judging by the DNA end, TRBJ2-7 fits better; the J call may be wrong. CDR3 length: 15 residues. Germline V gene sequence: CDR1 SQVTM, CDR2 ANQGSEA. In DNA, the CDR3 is TGCAGCGTTGGAATGAGGACAGGAAACCGCTACGAGCAGTACTTC. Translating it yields CSVGMRTGNRYEQYF.

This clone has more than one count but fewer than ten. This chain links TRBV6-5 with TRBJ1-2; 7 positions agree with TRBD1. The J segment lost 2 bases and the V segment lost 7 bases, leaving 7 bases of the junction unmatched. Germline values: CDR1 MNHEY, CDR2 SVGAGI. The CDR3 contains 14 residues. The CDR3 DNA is TGTGCCAGCAAAGAAGTCAGGGGGAACTATGGCTACACCTTC. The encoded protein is CASKEVRGNYGYTF.

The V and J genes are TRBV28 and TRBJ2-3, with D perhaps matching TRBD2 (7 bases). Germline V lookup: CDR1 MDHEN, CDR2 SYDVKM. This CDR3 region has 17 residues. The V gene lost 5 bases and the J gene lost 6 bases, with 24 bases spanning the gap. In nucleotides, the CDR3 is TGTGCCAGCAGTCCCCCGGGGAGGGGGGGCCCGCTCGATACGCAGTATTTT. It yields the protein CASSPPGRGGPLDTQYF.

The CDR3 DNA reads TGTGCCAGCGTTCAGGACAGCTCCTACAATGAGCAGTTCTTC. Amino acids: CASVQDSSYNEQFF. The chain links TRBV6-6 to TRBJ2-1, with D possibly matching TRBD1 (6 bases). Germline CDR1 MNHNY, CDR2 SVGAGI (reference sequence). Trimming took off 8 bases at V and 0 bases at J, with 11 bases between the two ends. The CDR3 length is 14 residues.